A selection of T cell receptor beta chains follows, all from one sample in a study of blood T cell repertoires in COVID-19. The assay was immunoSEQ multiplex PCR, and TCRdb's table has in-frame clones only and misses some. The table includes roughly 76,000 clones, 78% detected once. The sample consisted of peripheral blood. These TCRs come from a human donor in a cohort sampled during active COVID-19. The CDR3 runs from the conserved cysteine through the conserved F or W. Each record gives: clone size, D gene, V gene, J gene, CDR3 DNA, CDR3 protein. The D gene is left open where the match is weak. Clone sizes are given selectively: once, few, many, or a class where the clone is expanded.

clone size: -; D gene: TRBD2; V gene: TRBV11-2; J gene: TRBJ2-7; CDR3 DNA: TGTGCCAGCACGACTAGCGGGAGTCCCGAGCAGTACTTC; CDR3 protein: CASTTSGSPEQYF
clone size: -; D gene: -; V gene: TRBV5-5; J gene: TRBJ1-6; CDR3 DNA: TGTGCCAGCAGCTCCGGCGACATAGTCTCCTATAATTCACCCCTCCACTTT; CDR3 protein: CASSSGDIVSYNSPLHF
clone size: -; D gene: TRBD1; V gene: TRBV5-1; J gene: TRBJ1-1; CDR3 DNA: TGCGCCAGCAGCTTGGACAGGGGGCGAGGGAACACTGAAGCTTTCTTT; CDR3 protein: CASSLDRGRGNTEAFF
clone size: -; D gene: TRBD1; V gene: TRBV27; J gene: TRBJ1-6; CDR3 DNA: TGTGCCAGCAGTAAAGGGACAGATAATTCACCCCTCCACTTT; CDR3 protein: CASSKGTDNSPLHF
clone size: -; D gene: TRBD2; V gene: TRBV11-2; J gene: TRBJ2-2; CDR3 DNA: TGTGCCAGCAGCTTTCTCAGCGGGAGGGCCGGCACCGGGGAGCTGTTTTTT; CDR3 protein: CASSFLSGRAGTGELFF
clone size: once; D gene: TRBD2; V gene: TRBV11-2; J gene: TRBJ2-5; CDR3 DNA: TGTGCCAGCAGGGGGGGGGTCATAGTCCCCCAAGAGACCCAGTACTTC; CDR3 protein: CASRGGVIVPQETQYF
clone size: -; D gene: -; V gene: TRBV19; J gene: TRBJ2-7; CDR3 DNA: TGTGCCAGTAGTATAGGTGGCCAGGGGTCCTACGAGCAGTACTTC; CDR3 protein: CASSIGGQGSYEQYF
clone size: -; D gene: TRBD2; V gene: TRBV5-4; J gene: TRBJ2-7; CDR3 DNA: TGTGCCAGCAGCCGCCCCGATGGCGGGAGATACCACGAGCAGTACTTC; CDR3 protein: CASSRPDGGRYHEQYF
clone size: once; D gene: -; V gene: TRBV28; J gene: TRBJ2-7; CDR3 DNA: TGTGCCAGCAGTTTAGGGACTTCCTACGAGCAGTACTTC; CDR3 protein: CASSLGTSYEQYF
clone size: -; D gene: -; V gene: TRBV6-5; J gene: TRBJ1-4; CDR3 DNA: TGTGCCAGCAGTTACTCTAACGGTAATGAAAAACTGTTTTTT; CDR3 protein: CASSYSNGNEKLFF
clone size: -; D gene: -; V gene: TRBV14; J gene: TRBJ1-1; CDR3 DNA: TGTGCCAGCAGCCCCCAGGTGGACACTGAAGCTTTCTTT; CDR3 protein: CASSPQVDTEAFF
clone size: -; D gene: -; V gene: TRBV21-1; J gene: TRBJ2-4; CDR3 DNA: TGTGCCAGCAGCAAGCTTTGCGGAGAAAACATTCAGTACTTC; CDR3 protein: CASSKLCGENIQYF
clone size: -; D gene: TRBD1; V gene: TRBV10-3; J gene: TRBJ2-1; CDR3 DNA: TGTGCCAGCGGACAGGGGAGCAATGAGCAGTTCTTC; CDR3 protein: CASGQGSNEQFF
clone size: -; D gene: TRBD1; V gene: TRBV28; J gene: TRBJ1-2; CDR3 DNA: TGTGCCAGCAGACGGACAGGGTCCTATGGCTACACCTTC; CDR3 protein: CASRRTGSYGYTF